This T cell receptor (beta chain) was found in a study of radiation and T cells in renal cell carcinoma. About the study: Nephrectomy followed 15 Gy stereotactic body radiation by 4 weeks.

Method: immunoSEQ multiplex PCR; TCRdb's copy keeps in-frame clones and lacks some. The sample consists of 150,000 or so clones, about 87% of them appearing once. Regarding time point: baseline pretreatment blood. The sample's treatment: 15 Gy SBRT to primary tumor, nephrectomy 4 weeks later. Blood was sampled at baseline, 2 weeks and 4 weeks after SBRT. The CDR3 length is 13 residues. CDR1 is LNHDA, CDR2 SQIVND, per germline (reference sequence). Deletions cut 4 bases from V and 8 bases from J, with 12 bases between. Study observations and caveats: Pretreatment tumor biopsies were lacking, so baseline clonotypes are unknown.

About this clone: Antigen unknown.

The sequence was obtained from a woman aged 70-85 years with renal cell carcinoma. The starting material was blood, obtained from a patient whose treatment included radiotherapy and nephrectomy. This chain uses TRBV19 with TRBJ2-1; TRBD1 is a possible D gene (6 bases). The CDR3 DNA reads TGTGCCAGTAGTAAGAACAGGGCCGATGAGCAGTTCTTC. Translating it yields CASSKNRADEQFF.